This T cell receptor (beta chain) was profiled in a study of naive and memory T cell subsets. Study observations and caveats: Gini index rose across naive, CM, EM and EMRA in CD4 and CD8.

Two oligonucleotides, mixed equimolar, formed the beta constant-region primer covering TRBC1 and TRBC2. Via MiXCR, TCRdb re-called the UMI-ligation and nested PCR reads, giving one row per CDR3 protein. The repertoire includes 130,000 to 150,000 distinct CDR3 sequences, 17% of them detected once, and roughly 0.13% sits in the top ten. The V end lost 3 bases, the J end lost 2 bases, and 9 bases lay between the germline ends. Germline V CDR1 and CDR2: SGHRS, YFSETQ. This CDR3 is built from 14 residues. Details on this clonotype: The antigen remains unidentified.

The V gene is TRBV5-1, the J gene TRBJ2-1; D may be TRBD2 (5 bases). Material: naive CD4+ T cells from blood. This TCR derives from a human donor in good health. The CDR3 region has the DNA TGCGCCAGCAGCTCATCCGGGGCCTACAATGAGCAGTTCTTC. It encodes CASSSSGAYNEQFF.